A single sample is the source of the 14 T cell receptor beta chains below, sequenced in a study of T-cell memory formation after mild COVID-19. MiXCR, run by TCRdb on the 5' RACE reads, gives a single entry per CDR3 protein. The table lists more than 200,000 distinct CDR3 sequences, about 17% of them singletons, with 3.5% in the top ten. Sequencing input: PBMCs or a T cell subset sorted from them (not recorded which). Receptors were obtained from a man between 18 and 35 years old who had mild COVID-19 (a few samples of this study predate the infection). Cell type and time point are not known.

This clonotype was seen more than once but under ten times. This chain uses TRBV4-1 with TRBJ2-1; D not certain. The CDR3 extends over 15 amino acids. The ends were cut back, 3 bases at V and 6 bases at J, with 15 bases in the middle. From germline, CDR1 is MGHRA and CDR2 YSYEKL. In DNA, the CDR3 is TGCGCCAGCAGCCAGCTCTTGGGGATCTTCAATGAGCAGTTCTTC. Amino acids: CASSQLLGIFNEQFF.

The chain combines TRBV10-3 with TRBJ1-1; 7 bases are shared with TRBD1. CDR1 is ENHRY, CDR2 SYGVKD, per germline. The CDR3 runs to 14 residues. J gave up 4 bases and V 6 bases, and 8 bases lay outside the gene matches. The CDR3 DNA sequence: TGTGCCATCAGGGGAGACAGGGTCGGCACTGAAGCTTTCTTT. Translated, it gives CAIRGDRVGTEAFF.

This clonotype has a handful of counts. The chain carries TRBV4-3 and TRBJ2-2; D is possibly TRBD2 (7 bases). The V end lost 0 bases, the J end lost 4 bases, and 12 bases lay between the germline ends. The CDR3 covers 16 residues. CDR1 and CDR2 from the germline V gene are LGHNA and YSLEER. The CDR3 DNA is TGCGCCAGCAGCCAAGAGGGGGGGCCTCGCACCGGGGAGCTGTTTTTT. It translates to CASSQEGGPRTGELFF.

This sequence joins TRBV4-3 and TRBJ1-4; D is perhaps TRBD1 (6 bases). CDR1 is LGHNA and CDR2 is YSLEER in the germline V gene. Trimming cost V 1 base and J 7 bases, with 13 bases left between them. This CDR3 comprises 15 residues. The chain's CDR3 is CASSQAQTGFEKLFF. The CDR3 coding sequence is TGCGCCAGCAGCCAAGCCCAAACAGGGTTTGAAAAACTGTTTTTT.

This clonotype was detected a few times. The chain joins TRBV27 to TRBJ2-7; TRBD2 matches 15 bases. The CDR3 extends over 15 amino acids. V shed 6 bases, J shed 4 bases, and the junction held 4 bases outside the gene matches. Germline CDR1 and CDR2: MNHEY and SMNVEV (reference sequence). CDR3 DNA sequence: TGTGCCAGCAGCCGGACTAGCGGGGGGGGATACGAGCAGTACGTC. Protein sequence: CASSRTSGGGYEQYV.

This clonotype showed up just a few times. The chain employs TRBV4-2 and TRBJ2-6; maybe TRBD2 (5 bases). The CDR3 extends over 16 amino acids. The V gene lost 2 bases and the J gene lost 4 bases, with 12 bases spanning the gap. The germline gives CDR1 LGHNA, CDR2 YNFKEQ. CDR3 sequence reads: CASSQSRGSGANVLTF. CDR3 DNA: TGTGCCAGCAGCCAAAGTCGGGGATCCGGGGCCAACGTCCTGACTTTC.

In this sample, this clonotype turned up a few times. V is TRBV5-1 and J is TRBJ2-3; tentatively, D is TRBD1 or TRBD2 (5 bases each). Trimming left V 6 bases short and J 8 bases short, with 19 bases between. Germline CDR1 SGHRS, CDR2 YFSETQ. The CDR3 has 14 amino acids. CDR3 protein: CASTDRGRTATQYF. CDR3 nucleotides: TGCGCCAGCACCGATAGGGGACGTACGGCTACGCAGTATTTT.

This clonotype occurred many times. The chain employs TRBV3-1 and TRBJ1-1; D not resolved. CDR1 and CDR2 (germline): LGHDT, YNNKEL (reference sequence). This CDR3 comprises 14 residues. Trimming removed 4 bases from V and 5 bases from J, with 14 bases in between. CDR3 loop: CASSPRRVGTEAFF. The CDR3 DNA is TGTGCCAGCAGCCCACGGCGGGTAGGAACTGAAGCTTTCTTT.

This clonotype was observed a handful of times. V and J are TRBV4-2 and TRBJ2-5; D is perhaps TRBD2 (7 bases). CDR1 is LGHNA and CDR2 is YNFKEQ in the germline V gene. The CDR3 runs to 15 residues. V was clipped by 2 bases and J by 1 base, with 11 bases between them. The CDR3 DNA sequence: TGTGCCAGCAGCCAACTTGCGGGGGCCCAAGAGACCCAGTACTTC. Protein product: CASSQLAGAQETQYF.

The table lists this clonotype with a few counts. This chain connects TRBV7-6 to TRBJ1-4; a weak D match, TRBD1 (6 bases). In germline, CDR1 is SGHVS, CDR2 FNYEAQ. The CDR3 has 14 amino acids. V was trimmed by 4 bases and J by 5 bases, leaving 11 bases between them. CDR3 amino acids: CASSSQGLNEKLFF. The CDR3 region has the DNA TGTGCCAGCAGCTCACAGGGTCTGAATGAAAAACTGTTTTTT.

The chain couples TRBV2 to TRBJ2-7; no clear D. This CDR3 has 10 residues. CDR1 and CDR2 (germline): SNHLY, FYNNEI. The V gene lost 6 bases and the J gene lost 3 bases, with 3 bases spanning the gap. CDR3 amino acids: CASRDYEQYF. The CDR3 nucleotides read TGTGCCAGCAGGGACTACGAGCAGTACTTC.

V gene TRBV18 combines with J gene TRBJ1-1; D not resolved. The germline V and J ends were trimmed by 3 bases and 0 bases, with 17 bases remaining between them. There are 17 residues in the CDR3. Germline CDR1 and CDR2: KGHSH and LQKENI. The CDR3 region has the DNA TGTGCCAGCTCACCTAATACCGTGGATAGGCTGAACACTGAAGCTTTCTTT. Translated, it gives CASSPNTVDRLNTEAFF.

The V gene is TRBV5-5, the J gene TRBJ2-7; no clear D gene. The germline V gene encodes CDR1 SGHKS and CDR2 YYEKEE (reference sequence). With 2 bases removed from V and 3 bases from J, the gap between germline ends came to 9 bases. The CDR3 contains 13 residues. Written as DNA, the CDR3 is TGTGCCAGCAGCTTAAGGGTCTTCTACGAGCAGTACTTC. Protein: CASSLRVFYEQYF.

The chain has TRBV4-3 and TRBJ2-1, with 9 bases identical to TRBD2. This CDR3 is built from 17 residues. Germline values: CDR1 LGHNA, CDR2 YSLEER. V lost 5 bases, J lost 6 bases, and 14 bases stayed unmatched. CDR3 sequence: CASSVRMGSGGFNEQFF. The CDR3 DNA reads as TGCGCCAGCAGCGTCCGGATGGGCAGCGGGGGGTTCAATGAGCAGTTCTTC.